The TCR beta chain under discussion was sequenced for a study of T cell repertoires in cytomegalovirus infection. Study information: TCR beta signatures that were public indicated CMV infection and matching HLA type.

Study-wide results and caveats: Of the TCR beta families, the public ones yielded a cumulative frequency that identified carriers of CMV plus the relevant HLA. Dominant in the ex vivo response were TCR beta clonotypes restricted by HLA-C and specific for CMV.

TCRdb called the reads again in MiXCR, with one record for every CDR3 protein. The table includes hundreds of thousands of distinct CDR3 sequences, 35% to 40% detected once. The CDR3 consists of 13 residues. The ends were cut back, 8 bases at V and 5 bases at J, with 10 bases in the middle. Germline assignment: CDR1 MNHEY and CDR2 SMNVEV (reference sequence). This clonotype was detected many times. The antigen remains undetermined. The chain uses TRBV27 and TRBJ1-6; perhaps TRBD1 as D (6 bases). The receptor was isolated from a human donor in good health (CMV status not recorded). Some clones in this sample may be carry-over from other donors' samples. The sample comprised PBMCs. The CDR3 is CASGGANNSPLHF. DNA of the CDR3: TGTGCCAGCGGGGGGGCTAATAATTCACCCCTCCACTTT.